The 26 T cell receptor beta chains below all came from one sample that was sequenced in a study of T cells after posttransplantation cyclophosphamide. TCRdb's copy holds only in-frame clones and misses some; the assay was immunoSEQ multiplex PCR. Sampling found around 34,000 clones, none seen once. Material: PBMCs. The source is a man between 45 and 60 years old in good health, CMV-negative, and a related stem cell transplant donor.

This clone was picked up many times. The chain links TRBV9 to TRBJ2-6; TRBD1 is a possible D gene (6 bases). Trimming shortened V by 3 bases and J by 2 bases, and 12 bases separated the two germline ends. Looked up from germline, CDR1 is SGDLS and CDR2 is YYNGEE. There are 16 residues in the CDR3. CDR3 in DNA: TGTGCCAGCAGCGCCACAGGGCTCGCTGGGGCCAACGTCCTGACTTTC. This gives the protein CASSATGLAGANVLTF.

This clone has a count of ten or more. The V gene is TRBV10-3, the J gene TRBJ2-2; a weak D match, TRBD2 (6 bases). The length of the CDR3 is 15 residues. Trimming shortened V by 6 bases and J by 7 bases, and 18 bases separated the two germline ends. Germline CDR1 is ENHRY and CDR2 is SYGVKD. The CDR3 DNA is TGTGCCATCAGCGTTAGGGACTCCGGCCACGGGGAGCTGTTTTTT. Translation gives CAISVRDSGHGELFF.

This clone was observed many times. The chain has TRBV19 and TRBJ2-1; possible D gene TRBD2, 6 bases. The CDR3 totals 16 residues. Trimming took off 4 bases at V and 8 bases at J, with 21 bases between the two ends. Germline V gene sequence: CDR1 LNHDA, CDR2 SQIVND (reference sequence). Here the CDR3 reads CASSTARGGIRHEQFF. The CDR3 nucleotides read TGTGCCAGTAGTACAGCGAGAGGAGGGATTAGGCATGAGCAGTTCTTC.

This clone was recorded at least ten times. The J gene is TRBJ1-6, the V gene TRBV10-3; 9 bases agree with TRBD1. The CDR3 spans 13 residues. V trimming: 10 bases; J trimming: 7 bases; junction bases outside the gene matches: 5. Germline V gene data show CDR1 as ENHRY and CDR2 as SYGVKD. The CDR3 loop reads CATGGTGNSPLHF. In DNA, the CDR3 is TGTGCCACAGGGGGGACAGGGAATTCACCCCTCCACTTT.

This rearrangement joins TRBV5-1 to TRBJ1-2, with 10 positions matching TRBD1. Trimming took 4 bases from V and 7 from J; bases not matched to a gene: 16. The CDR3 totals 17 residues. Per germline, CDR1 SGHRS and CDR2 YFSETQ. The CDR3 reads CASSRLLPGQGRAGYTF. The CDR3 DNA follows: TGCGCCAGCAGCCGCCTCCTCCCGGGACAGGGGAGAGCTGGCTACACCTTC.

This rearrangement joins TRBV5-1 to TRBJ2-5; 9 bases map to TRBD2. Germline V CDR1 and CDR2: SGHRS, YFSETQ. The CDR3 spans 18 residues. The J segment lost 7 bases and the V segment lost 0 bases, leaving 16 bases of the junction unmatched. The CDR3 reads CASSLGSKLAGKEGTQYF. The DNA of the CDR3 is TGCGCCAGCAGCTTGGGTAGCAAACTAGCGGGCAAAGAAGGGACCCAGTACTTC. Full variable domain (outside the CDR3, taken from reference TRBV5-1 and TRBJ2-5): KAGVTQTPRYLIKTRGQQVTLSCSPISGHRSVSWYQQTPGQGLQFLFEYFSETQRNKGNFPGRFSGRQFSNSRSEMNVSTLELGDSALYLCASSLGSKLAGKEGTQYFGPGTRLLVL.

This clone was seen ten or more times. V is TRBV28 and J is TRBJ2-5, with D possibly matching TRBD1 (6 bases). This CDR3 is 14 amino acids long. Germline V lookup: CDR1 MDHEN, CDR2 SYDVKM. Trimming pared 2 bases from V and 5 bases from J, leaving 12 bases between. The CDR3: CASSLPSGVETQYF. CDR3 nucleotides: TGTGCCAGCAGTTTACCCTCAGGGGTGGAGACCCAGTACTTC. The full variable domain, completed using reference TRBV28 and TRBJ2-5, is DVKVTQSSRYLVKRTGEKVFLECVQDMDHENMFWYRQDPGLGLRLIYFSYDVKMKEKGDIPEGYSVSREKKERFSLILESASTNQTSMYLCASSLPSGVETQYFGPGTRLLVL.

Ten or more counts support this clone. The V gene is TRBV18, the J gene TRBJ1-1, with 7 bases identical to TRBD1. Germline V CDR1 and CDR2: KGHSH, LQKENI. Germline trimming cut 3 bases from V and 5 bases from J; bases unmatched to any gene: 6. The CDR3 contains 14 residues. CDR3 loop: CASSPGQQATEAFF. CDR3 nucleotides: TGTGCCAGCTCACCGGGACAGCAAGCGACTGAAGCTTTCTTT. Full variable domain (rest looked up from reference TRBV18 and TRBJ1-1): NAGVMQNPRHLVRRRGQEARLRCSPMKGHSHVYWYRQLPEEGLKFMVYLQKENIIDESGMPKERFSAEFPKEGPSILRIQQVVRGDSAAYFCASSPGQQATEAFFGQGTRLTVV.

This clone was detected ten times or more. The chain's CDR3 is CASSAGLAGNYNEQFF. The CDR3 nucleotides read TGTGCCAGCAGTGCTGGACTAGCGGGAAACTACAATGAGCAGTTCTTC. The rearrangement joins TRBV6-4 to TRBJ2-1; TRBD2 aligns across 12 bases. J was trimmed by 3 bases and V by 4 bases; bases with no gene match: 4. Germline-derived CDR1 and CDR2 are MRHNA and SNTAGT. The CDR3 sequence is 16 residues long.

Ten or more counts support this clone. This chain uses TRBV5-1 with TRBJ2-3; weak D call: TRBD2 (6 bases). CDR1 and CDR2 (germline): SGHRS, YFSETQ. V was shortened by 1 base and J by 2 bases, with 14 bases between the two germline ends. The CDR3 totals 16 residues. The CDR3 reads CASSLRASGYTDTQYF. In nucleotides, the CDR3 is TGCGCCAGCAGCTTGCGTGCCAGCGGGTACACAGATACGCAGTATTTT.

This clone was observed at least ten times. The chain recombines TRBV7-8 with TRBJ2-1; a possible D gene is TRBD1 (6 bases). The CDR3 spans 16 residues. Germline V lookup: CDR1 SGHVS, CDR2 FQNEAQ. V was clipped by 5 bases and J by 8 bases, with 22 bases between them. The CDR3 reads CASSPVLPGVQDEQFF. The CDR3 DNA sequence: TGTGCCAGCAGCCCCGTTCTCCCAGGGGTGCAGGATGAGCAGTTCTTC.

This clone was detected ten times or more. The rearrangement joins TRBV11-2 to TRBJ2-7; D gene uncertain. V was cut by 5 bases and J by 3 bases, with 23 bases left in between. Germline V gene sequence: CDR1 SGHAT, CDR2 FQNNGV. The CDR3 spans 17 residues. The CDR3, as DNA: TGTGCCAGCAGCCCCATTAAGCGTAAAGACGTACACTACGAGCAGTACTTC. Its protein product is CASSPIKRKDVHYEQYF. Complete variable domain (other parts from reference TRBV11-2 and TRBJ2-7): EAGVAQSPRYKIIEKRQSVAFWCNPISGHATLYWYQQILGQGPKLLIQFQNNGVVDDSQLPKDRFSAERLKGVDSTLKIQPAKLEDSAVYLCASSPIKRKDVHYEQYFGPGTRLTVT.

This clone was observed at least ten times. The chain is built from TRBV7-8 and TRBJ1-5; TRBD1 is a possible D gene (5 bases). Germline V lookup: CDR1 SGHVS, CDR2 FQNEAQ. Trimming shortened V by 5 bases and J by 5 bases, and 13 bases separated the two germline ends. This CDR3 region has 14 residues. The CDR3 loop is CASSPGQRYQPQHF. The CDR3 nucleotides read TGTGCCAGCAGCCCAGGGCAGCGATATCAGCCCCAGCATTTT.

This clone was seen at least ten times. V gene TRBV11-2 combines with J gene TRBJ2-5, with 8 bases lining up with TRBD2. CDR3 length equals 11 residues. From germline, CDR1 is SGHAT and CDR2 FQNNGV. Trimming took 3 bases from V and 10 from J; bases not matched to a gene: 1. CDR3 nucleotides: TGTGCCAGCAGCTTGGGACTAGTCCAGTACTTC. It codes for CASSLGLVQYF. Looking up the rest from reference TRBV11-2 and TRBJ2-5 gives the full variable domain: EAGVAQSPRYKIIEKRQSVAFWCNPISGHATLYWYQQILGQGPKLLIQFQNNGVVDDSQLPKDRFSAERLKGVDSTLKIQPAKLEDSAVYLCASSLGLVQYFGPGTRLLVL.

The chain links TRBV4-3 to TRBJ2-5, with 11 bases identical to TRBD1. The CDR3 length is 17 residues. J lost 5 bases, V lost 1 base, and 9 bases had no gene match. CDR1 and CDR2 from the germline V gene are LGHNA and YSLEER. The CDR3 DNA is TGCGCCAGCAGCCAAGTAGGACAGGGGGCGCAGGAGGAGACCCAGTACTTC. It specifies CASSQVGQGAQEETQYF.

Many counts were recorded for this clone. The CDR3 here is CASSESGANVLTF. The CDR3 region has the DNA TGTGCCAGCAGTGAGAGTGGGGCCAACGTCCTGACTTTC. The chain joins TRBV6-1 to TRBJ2-6; D gene uncertain. Germline V gene data show CDR1 as MNHNS and CDR2 as SASEGT. The CDR3 is 13 residues long. The V and J ends lost 3 bases and 3 bases respectively, with 3 bases between them.

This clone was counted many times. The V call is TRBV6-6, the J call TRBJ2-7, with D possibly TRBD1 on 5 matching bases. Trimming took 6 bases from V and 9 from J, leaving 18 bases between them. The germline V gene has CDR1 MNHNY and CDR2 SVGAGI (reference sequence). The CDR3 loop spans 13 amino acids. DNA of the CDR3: TGTGCCAGCAGCCCAGGGCCCTCAACGTGGCAGTACTTC. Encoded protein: CASSPGPSTWQYF.

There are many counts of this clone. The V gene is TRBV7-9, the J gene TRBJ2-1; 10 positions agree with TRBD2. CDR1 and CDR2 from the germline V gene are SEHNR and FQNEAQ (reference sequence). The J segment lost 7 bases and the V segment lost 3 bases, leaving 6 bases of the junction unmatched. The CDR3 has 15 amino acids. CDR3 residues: CASSFNKRGGNEQFF. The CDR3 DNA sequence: TGTGCCAGCAGCTTTAATAAGCGGGGGGGGAATGAGCAGTTCTTC.

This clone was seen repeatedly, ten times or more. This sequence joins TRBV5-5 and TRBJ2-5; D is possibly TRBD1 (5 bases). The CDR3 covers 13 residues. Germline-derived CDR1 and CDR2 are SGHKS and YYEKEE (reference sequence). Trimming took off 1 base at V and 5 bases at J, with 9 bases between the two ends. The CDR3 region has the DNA TGTGCCAGCAGCTTGCAAGGGGCGGAGACCCAGTACTTC. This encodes CASSLQGAETQYF.

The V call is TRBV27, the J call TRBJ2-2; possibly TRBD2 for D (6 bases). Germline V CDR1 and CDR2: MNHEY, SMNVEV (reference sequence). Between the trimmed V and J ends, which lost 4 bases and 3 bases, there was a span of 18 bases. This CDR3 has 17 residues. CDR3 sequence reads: CASSSLGGFRDTGELFF. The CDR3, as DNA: TGTGCCAGCAGTTCCCTTGGGGGGTTTAGGGACACCGGGGAGCTGTTTTTT.

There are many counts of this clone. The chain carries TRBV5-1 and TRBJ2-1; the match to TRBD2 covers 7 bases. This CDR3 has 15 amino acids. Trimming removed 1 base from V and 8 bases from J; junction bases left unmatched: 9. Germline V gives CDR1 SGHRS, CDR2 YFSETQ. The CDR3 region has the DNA TGCGCCAGCAGCTTGCAAACGGGAGGAGAGGATGAGCAGTTCTTC. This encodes CASSLQTGGEDEQFF.

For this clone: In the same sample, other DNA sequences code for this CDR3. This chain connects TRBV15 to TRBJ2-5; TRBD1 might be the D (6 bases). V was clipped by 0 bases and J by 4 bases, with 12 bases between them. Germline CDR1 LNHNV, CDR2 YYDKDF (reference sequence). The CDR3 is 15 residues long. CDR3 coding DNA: TGTGCCACCAGCAGAGACAGGGGATTCGGAGAGACCCAGTACTTC. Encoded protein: CATSRDRGFGETQYF.

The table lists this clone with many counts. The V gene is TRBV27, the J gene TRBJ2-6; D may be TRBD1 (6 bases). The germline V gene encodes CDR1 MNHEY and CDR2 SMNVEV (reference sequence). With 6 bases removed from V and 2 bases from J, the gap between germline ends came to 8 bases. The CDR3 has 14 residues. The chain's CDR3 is CASRHRAGANVLTF. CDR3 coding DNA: TGTGCCAGCAGACACAGGGCTGGGGCCAACGTCCTGACTTTC.

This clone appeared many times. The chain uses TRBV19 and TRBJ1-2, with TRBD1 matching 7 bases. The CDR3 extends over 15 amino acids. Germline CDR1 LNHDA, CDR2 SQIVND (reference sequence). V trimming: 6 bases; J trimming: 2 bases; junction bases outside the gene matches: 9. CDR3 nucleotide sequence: TGTGCCAGTAGCCTCCGGGACAGCGGGAACTATGGCTACACCTTC. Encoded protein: CASSLRDSGNYGYTF.

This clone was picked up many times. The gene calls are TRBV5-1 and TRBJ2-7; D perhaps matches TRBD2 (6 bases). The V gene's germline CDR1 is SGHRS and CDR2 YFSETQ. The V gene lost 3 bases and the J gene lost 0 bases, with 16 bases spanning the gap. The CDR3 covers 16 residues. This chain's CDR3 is CASSWGGRQSSYEQYF. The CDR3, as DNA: TGCGCCAGCAGCTGGGGAGGACGCCAGAGCTCCTACGAGCAGTACTTC.

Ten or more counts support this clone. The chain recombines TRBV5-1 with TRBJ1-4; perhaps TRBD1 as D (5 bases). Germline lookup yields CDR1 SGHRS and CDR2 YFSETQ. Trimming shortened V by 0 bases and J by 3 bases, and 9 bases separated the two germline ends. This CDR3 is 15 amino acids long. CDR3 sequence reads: CASSLVPGANEKLFF. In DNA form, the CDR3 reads TGCGCCAGCAGCTTGGTTCCGGGGGCTAATGAAAAACTGTTTTTT.